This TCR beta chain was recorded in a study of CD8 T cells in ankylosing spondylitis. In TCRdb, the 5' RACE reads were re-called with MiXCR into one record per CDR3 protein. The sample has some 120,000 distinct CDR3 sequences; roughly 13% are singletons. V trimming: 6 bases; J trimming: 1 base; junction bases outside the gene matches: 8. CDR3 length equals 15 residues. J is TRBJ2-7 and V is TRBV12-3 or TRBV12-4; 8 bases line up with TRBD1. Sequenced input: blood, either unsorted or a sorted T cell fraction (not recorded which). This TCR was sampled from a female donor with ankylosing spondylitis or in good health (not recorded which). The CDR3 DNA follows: TGTGCCAGCAGGGAAAGGACAGGGAGGTCCTACGAGCAGTACTTC. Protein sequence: CASRERTGRSYEQYF.